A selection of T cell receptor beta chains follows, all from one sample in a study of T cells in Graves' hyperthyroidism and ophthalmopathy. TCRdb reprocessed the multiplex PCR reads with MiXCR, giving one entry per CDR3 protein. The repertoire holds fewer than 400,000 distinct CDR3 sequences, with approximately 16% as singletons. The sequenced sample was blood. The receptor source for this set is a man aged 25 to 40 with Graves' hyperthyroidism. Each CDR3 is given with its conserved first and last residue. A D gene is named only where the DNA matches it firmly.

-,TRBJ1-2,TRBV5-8,CASNTKSGGYGYTF
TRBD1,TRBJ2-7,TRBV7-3,CASSGGTGLAYYEQYF
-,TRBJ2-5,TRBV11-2,CASSFEQQETQYF
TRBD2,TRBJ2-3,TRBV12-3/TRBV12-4,CASSPWTSGSTDTQYF
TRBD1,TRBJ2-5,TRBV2,CASRAGTGVETQYF
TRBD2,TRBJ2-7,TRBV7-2,CASTKAGGDEQYF
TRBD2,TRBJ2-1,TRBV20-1,CSVQAGVRNEQFF
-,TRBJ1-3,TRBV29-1,CSVGPSGSTIYF
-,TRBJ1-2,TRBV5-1,CASSPQDYGYTF
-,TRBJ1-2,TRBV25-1,CASSEWGVGYTF
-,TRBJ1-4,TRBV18,CASSVGEGSYRKLFF
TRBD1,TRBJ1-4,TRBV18,CASSPGTAQTAKLFF
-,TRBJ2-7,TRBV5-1,CASSFGWASYEQYF
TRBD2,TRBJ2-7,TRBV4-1,CASSQLTGGSYEQYF
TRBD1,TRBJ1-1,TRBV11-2,CASSEGQAQKAFF
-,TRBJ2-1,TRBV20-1,CSANQAYLGGNEQFF
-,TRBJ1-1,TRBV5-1,CASSSRVGANTEAFF
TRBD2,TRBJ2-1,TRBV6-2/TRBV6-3,CASSARLAEANEQFF
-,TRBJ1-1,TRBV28,CASSGTEKTNTEAFF
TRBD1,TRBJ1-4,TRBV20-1,CSARDYRDDRENEKLFF
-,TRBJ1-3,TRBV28,CASSPGTSGNTIYF
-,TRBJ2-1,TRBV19,CASSKASDLYNEQFF
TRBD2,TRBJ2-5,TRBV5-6,CASSNGLAGSIQETQYF
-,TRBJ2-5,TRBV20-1,CSARDLGVQETQYF
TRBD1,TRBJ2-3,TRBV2,CASSARQGTDTQYF
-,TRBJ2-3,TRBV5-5,CASRRYPTDTQYF
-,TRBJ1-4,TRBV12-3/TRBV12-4,CASLQGTNEKLFF
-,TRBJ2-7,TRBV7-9,CASSPSGGFAGEQYF
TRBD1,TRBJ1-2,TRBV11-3,CASSFRGRRASGYTF
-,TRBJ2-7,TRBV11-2,CASSLDKAGPYEQYF
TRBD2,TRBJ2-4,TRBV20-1,CSARDGPGGRAGVDIQYF
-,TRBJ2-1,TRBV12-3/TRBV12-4,CASSLLTQGAGNEQFF
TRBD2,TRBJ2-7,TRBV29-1,CSVLTQTSGKDEQYF
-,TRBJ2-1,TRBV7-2,CASSLGRESNEQFF
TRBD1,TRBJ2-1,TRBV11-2,CASSRDRGLYNEQFF
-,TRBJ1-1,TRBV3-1,CASSQGSTEAFF
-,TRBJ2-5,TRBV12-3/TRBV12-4,CASSRWMGETQYF
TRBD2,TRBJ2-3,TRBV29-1,CSVVMARERADTQYF
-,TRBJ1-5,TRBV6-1,CASRASNQPQHF
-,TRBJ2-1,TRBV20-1,CSAPQGPLEQFF